The 5 T cell receptor beta chains below were found in one sample sequenced in a study of T cells after yellow fever vaccination. TCRdb fed the 5' RACE reads into MiXCR, producing one record per CDR3 protein. This sample has 29,000 or so distinct CDR3 sequences; 5% occur once, and the top ten carry about 41%. Material: CD8+ T cells sorted from PBMCs, obtained 10 days after the yellow fever booster vaccination. These receptor sequences come from a man under 40 who received the YFV17D yellow fever vaccine.

V is TRBV29-1 and J is TRBJ2-2; possibly TRBD2 for D (6 bases). CDR3 length equals 16 residues. Trimming removed 3 bases at V and 1 base at J, with 15 bases between. Per germline, CDR1 SQVTM and CDR2 ANQGSEA. The CDR3 loop is CSVEEGLGKNTGELFF. The CDR3 DNA reads as TGCAGCGTTGAGGAGGGCCTAGGGAAGAACACCGGGGAGCTGTTTTTT.

This clonotype was counted ten times or more. The chain combines TRBV27 with TRBJ2-7, with D hard to call. The germline gives CDR1 MNHEY, CDR2 SMNVEV (reference sequence). The V and J ends lost 3 bases and 5 bases respectively, with 11 bases between them. The CDR3 consists of 13 residues. CDR3 residues: CASSLSHRNEQYF. The CDR3 region has the DNA TGTGCCAGCAGTTTGTCACATAGGAACGAGCAGTACTTC.

This clonotype was counted only a few times. This chain joins TRBV5-4 and TRBJ2-1; 11 nucleotides line up with TRBD1. Germline CDR1 and CDR2: SGHNT and YYREEE (reference sequence). J was trimmed by 8 bases and V by 3 bases; bases with no gene match: 19. The CDR3 has 19 residues. In DNA, the CDR3 is TGTGCCAGCAGCTGGGCGGGACAGGGGGTCGTTAGGACCGGGGATGAGCAGTTCTTC. Translated: CASSWAGQGVVRTGDEQFF.

This clonotype was counted many times. This chain joins TRBV10-2 and TRBJ2-1; D ambiguous. Per the germline V gene, CDR1 is WSHSY and CDR2 is SAAADI. The V end was cut by 10 bases, the J end by 7 bases, with 20 bases between. CDR3 length: 14 residues. For the CDR3, the DNA is TGCGCCATCAAACCAAACAGAAGAATTAATGAGCAGTTCTTC. Amino acids: CAIKPNRRINEQFF.

This clonotype was counted a few times. J is TRBJ2-7 and V is TRBV15; no reliable D call. Per the germline V gene, CDR1 is LNHNV and CDR2 is YYDKDF (reference sequence). Trimming stripped 0 bases from V and 2 bases from J, with 11 bases between. This CDR3 is 15 amino acids long. CDR3 coding DNA: TGTGCCACCAGCAGAGATCCCACACTACCCTACGAGCAGTACTTC. It specifies CATSRDPTLPYEQYF.